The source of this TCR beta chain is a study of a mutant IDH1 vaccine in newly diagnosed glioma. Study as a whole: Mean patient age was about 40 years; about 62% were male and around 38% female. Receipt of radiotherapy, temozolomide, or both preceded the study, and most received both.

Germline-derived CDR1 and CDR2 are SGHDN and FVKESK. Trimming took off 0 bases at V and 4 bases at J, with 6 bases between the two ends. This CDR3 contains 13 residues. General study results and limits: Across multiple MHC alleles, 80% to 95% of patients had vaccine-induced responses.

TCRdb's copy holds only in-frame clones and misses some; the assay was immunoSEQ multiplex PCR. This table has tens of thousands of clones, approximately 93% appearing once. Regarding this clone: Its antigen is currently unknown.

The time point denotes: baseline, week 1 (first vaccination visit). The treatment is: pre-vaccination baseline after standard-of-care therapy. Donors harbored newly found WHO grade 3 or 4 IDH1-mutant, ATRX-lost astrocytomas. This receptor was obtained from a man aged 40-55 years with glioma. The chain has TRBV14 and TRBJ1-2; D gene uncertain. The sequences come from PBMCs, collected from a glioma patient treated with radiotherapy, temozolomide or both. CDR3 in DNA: TGTGCCAGCAGCCAAGATACGTTCTATGGCTACACCTTC. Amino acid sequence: CASSQDTFYGYTF. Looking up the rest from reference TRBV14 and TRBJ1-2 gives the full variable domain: EAGVTQFPSHSVIEKGQTVTLRCDPISGHDNLYWYRRVMGKEIKFLLHFVKESKQDESGMPNNRFLAERTGGTYSTLKVQPAELEDSGVYFCASSQDTFYGYTFGSGTRLTVV.